The 6 T cell receptor beta chains below come from one sample, sequenced in a study of blood T cell repertoires in COVID-19. Here immunoSEQ multiplex PCR was the method, and the copy in TCRdb shows in-frame clones only, minus some. The data contain tens of thousands of clones, approximately 84% of them singletons. Sequencing was performed on peripheral blood. Receptors were obtained from a man over 45 with active COVID-19.

The chain carries TRBV5-4 and TRBJ1-2; 9 positions match TRBD1. The germline gives CDR1 SGHNT, CDR2 YYREEE (reference sequence). The V segment lost 3 bases and the J segment 4 bases; nucleotides outside the gene matches: 7. The CDR3 length is 15 residues. The CDR3 nucleotides read TGTGCCAGCAGCTCCGGGACAGGGAACCTCTATGGCTACACCTTC. Protein sequence: CASSSGTGNLYGYTF.

J is TRBJ2-1 and V is TRBV5-6; 13 bases fit TRBD2. CDR1 SGHDT and CDR2 YYEEEE come from the germline V gene. The trim removed 3 bases at V and 0 bases at J, leaving 6 bases unmatched. The length of the CDR3 is 18 residues. CDR3 amino acids: CASSSTSGGFSSYNEQFF. CDR3 DNA: TGTGCCAGCAGCTCGACTAGCGGGGGGTTCAGCTCCTACAATGAGCAGTTCTTC.

V gene TRBV6-5 combines with J gene TRBJ2-7, with 8 bases identical to TRBD1. The length of the CDR3 is 14 residues. Trimming cost V 3 bases and J 3 bases; bases outside gene matches: 4. The germline gives CDR1 MNHEY, CDR2 SVGAGI. The CDR3: CASSYDRGNYEQYF. The DNA for the CDR3 is TGTGCCAGCAGTTATGACAGGGGAAACTACGAGCAGTACTTC.

In this sample, this clone turned up a few times. The chain carries TRBV11-2 and TRBJ2-7; 12 bases line up with TRBD2. The CDR3 length is 15 residues. Germline V lookup: CDR1 SGHAT, CDR2 FQNNGV. V gave up 1 base and J gave up 3 bases; unmatched junction bases: 1. The CDR3 loop reads CASSLGLAGVYEQYF. In DNA form, the CDR3 reads TGTGCCAGCAGCTTAGGACTAGCGGGGGTCTACGAGCAGTACTTC.

This sequence joins TRBV19 and TRBJ2-7, with D perhaps TRBD2 (5 bases). The CDR3 is made up of 9 amino acids. Per germline, CDR1 LNHDA and CDR2 SQIVND (reference sequence). CDR3 region: CAPTGEQYF. CDR3 DNA sequence: TGTGCTCCGACGGGGGAGCAGTACTTC.

This clone was picked up a small number of times. The J gene is TRBJ1-6, the V gene TRBV9, with TRBD1 identical over 8 bases. The germline CDR1 and CDR2 sequences are SGDLS and YYNGEE. Trimming at V came to 3 bases and at J to 6 bases, leaving 8 bases not matched to a gene. The CDR3 extends over 16 amino acids. CDR3 DNA: TGTGCCAGCAGCGCACTCGACAGGGGACCTAATTCACCCCTCCACTTT. Its protein is CASSALDRGPNSPLHF.